This T cell receptor (beta chain) was obtained from a study of technical replicates of blood from a few donors. This clone was picked up a small number of times. This table comes from immunoSEQ multiplex PCR, and its TCRdb copy is limited to in-frame clones, with some not included. Of fewer than 85,000 clones in the sample, about 93% were seen once. This TCR came from a human donor in good health. The specimen was T cells isolated from PBMCs.

The CDR3 region is CASSFSVNTEAFF. Here the CDR3 DNA reads TGTGCCAGCAGTTTTTCGGTGAACACTGAAGCTTTCTTT. The chain has TRBV27 and TRBJ1-1, with D hard to call. The CDR3 covers 13 residues. V gave up 3 bases and J gave up 0 bases, with 5 bases separating them. Per the germline V gene, CDR1 is MNHEY and CDR2 is SMNVEV (reference sequence).